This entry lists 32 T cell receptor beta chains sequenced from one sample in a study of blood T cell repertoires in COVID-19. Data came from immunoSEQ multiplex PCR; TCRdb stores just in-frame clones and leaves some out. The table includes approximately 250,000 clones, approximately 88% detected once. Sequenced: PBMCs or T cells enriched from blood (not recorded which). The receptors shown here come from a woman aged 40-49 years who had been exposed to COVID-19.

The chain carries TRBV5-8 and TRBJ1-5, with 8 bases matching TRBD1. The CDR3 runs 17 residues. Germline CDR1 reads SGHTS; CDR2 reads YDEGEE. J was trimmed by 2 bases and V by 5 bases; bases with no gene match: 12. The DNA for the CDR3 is TGTGCCAGCAGGTTCCTGGCAGGGGGCGCTGGCAATCAGCCCCAGCATTTT. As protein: CASRFLAGGAGNQPQHF.

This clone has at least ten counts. CDR3 residues: CASSQDFPDRAGIFNEQFF. For the CDR3, the DNA is TGTGCCAGCAGCCAAGATTTCCCAGATAGGGCGGGGATATTCAATGAGCAGTTCTTC. V and J are TRBV3-1 (or the pseudogene TRBV3-2) and TRBJ2-1; weak D call: TRBD2 (6 bases). From germline, CDR1 is LGHDT and CDR2 YNNKEL (reference sequence). The ends were cut back, 0 bases at V and 6 bases at J, with 24 bases in the middle. The CDR3 runs 19 residues.

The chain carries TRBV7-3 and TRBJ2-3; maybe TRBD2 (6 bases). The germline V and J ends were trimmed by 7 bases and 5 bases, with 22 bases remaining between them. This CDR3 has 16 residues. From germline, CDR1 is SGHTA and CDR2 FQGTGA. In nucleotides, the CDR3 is TGTGCCAGCAACTTTTATGCGGGGCCCCGACGAGATACGCAGTATTTT. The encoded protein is CASNFYAGPRRDTQYF.

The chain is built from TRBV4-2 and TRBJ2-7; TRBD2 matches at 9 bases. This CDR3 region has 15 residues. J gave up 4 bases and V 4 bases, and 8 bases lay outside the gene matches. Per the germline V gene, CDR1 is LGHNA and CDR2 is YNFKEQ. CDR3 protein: CASSPGGLARYEQYF. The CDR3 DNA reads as TGTGCCAGCAGCCCTGGGGGACTAGCCAGGTACGAGCAGTACTTC.

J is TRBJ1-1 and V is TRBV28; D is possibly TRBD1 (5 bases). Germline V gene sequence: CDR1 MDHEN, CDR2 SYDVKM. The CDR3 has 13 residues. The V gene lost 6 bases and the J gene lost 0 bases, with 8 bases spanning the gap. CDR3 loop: CASRDNMNTEAFF. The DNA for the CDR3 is TGTGCCAGCAGGGACAACATGAACACTGAAGCTTTCTTT.

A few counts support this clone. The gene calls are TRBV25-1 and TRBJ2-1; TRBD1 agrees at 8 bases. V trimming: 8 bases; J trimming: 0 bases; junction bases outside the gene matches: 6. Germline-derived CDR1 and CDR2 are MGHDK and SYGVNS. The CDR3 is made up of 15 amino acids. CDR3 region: CASGPGQGSYNEQFF. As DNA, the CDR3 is TGTGCCAGCGGGCCAGGACAGGGCTCCTACAATGAGCAGTTCTTC.

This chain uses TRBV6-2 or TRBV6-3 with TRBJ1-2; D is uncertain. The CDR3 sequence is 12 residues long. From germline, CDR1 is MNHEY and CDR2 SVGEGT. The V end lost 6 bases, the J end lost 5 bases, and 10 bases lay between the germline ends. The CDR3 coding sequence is TGTGCCAGCAGCCGCCTTCTATATGGCTACACCTTC. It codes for CASSRLLYGYTF.

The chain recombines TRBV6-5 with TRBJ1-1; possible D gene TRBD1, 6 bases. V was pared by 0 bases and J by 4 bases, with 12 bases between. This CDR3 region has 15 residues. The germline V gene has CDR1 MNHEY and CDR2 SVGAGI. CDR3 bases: TGTGCCAGCAGTTACTCCGGAACAGGGATCACTGAAGCTTTCTTT. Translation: CASSYSGTGITEAFF.

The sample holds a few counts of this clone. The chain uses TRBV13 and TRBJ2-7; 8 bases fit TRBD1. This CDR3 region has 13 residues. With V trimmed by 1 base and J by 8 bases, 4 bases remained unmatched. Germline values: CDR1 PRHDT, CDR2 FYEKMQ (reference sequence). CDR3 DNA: TGTGCCAGCAGCTTAGAGGCCAGGGGGCAGCAGTACTTC. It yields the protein CASSLEARGQQYF. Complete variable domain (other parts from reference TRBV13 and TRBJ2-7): AAGVIQSPRHLIKEKRETATLKCYPIPRHDTVYWYQQGPGQDPQFLISFYEKMQSDKGSIPDRFSAQQFSDYHSELNMSSLELGDSALYFCASSLEARGQQYFGPGTRLTVT.

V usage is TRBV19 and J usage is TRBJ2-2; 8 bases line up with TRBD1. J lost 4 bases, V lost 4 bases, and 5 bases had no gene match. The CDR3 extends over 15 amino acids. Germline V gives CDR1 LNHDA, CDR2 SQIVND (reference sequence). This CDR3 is CASSTGTGGTGELFF. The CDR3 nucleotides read TGTGCCAGTAGTACTGGGACAGGAGGCACCGGGGAGCTGTTTTTT.

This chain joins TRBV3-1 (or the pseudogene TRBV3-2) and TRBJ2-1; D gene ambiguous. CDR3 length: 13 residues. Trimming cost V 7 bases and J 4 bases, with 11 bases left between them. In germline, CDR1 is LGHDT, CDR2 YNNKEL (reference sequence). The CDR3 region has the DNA TGTGCCAGCACGGGTACCGATTACAATGAGCAGTTCTTC. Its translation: CASTGTDYNEQFF.

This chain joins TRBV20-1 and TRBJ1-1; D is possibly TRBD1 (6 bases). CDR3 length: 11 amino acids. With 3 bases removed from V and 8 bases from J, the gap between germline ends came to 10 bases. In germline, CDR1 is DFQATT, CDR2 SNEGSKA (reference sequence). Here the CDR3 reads CSARTGSEAFF. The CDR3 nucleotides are TGCAGTGCTAGGACAGGTTCGGAAGCTTTCTTT.

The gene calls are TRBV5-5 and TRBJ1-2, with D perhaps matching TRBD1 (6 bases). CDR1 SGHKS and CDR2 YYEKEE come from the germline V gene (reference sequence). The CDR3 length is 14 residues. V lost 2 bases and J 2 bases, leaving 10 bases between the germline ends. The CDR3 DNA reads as TGTGCCAGCAGCTTAGACAGGAAAAACTATGGCTACACCTTC. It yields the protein CASSLDRKNYGYTF.

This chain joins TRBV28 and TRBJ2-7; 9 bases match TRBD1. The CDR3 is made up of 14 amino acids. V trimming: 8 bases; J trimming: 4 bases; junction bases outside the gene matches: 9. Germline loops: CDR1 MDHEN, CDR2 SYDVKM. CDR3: CASGGQGVNYEQYV. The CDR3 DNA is TGTGCCAGCGGGGGACAGGGTGTTAATTACGAGCAGTACGTC.

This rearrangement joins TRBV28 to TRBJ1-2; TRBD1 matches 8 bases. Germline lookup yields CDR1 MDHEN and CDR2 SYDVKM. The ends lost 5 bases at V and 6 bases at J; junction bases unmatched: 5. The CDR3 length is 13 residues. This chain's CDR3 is CASSDTGGNGYTF. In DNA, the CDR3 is TGTGCCAGCAGTGATACAGGGGGGAATGGCTACACCTTC.

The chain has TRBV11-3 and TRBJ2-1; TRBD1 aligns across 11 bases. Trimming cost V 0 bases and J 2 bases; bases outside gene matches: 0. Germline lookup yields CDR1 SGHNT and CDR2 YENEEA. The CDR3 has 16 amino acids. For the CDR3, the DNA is TGTGCCAGCAGCTTAGAGGGACAGGGGGCCTACAATGAGCAGTTCTTC. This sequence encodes CASSLEGQGAYNEQFF.

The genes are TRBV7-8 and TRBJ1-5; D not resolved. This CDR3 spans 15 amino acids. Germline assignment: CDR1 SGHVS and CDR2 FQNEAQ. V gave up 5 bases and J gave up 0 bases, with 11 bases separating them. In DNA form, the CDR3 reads TGTGCCAGCAGCCCCGACGGGAATAGCAATCAGCCCCAGCATTTT. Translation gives CASSPDGNSNQPQHF. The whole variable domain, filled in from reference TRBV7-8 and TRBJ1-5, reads GAGVSQSPRYKVAKRGQDVALRCDPISGHVSLFWYQQALGQGPEFLTYFQNEAQLDKSGLPSDRFFAERPEGSVSTLKIQRTQQEDSAVYLCASSPDGNSNQPQHFGDGTRLSIL.

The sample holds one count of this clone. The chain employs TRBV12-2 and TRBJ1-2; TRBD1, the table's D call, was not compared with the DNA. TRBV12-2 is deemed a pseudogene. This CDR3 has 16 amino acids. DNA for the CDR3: TGTGCAAGTCGCTTAGCCGGTGGGACAGGGTTCTATGGCTACACCTTC. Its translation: CASRLAGGTGFYGYTF.

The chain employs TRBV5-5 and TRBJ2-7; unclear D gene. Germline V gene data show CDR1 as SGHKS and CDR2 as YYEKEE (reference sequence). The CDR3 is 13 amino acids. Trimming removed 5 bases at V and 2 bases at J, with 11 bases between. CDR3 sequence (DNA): TGTGCCAGCAGTGAGACTCTCACCTACGAGCAGTACGTC. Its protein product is CASSETLTYEQYV.

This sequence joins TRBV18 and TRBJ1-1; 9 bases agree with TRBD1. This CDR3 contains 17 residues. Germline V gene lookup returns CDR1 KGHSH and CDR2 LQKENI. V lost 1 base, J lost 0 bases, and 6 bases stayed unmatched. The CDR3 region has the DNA TGTGCCAGCTCACCACTTCCCGGGACAGGGATGAACACTGAAGCTTTCTTT. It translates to CASSPLPGTGMNTEAFF.

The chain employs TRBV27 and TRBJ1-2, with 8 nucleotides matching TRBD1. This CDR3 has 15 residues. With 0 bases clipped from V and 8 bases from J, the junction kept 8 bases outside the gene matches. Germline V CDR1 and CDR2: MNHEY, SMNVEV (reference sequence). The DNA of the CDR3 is TGTGCCAGCAGTTTATCATCGATGGCAGGGGGCGGCTACACCTTC. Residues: CASSLSSMAGGGYTF.

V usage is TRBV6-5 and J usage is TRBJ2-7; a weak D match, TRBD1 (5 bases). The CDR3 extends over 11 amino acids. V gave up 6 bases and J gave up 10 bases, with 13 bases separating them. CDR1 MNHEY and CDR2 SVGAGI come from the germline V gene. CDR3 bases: TGTGCCAGCAGGGCAGGGCCGGTTCAGTACTTC. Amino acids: CASRAGPVQYF.

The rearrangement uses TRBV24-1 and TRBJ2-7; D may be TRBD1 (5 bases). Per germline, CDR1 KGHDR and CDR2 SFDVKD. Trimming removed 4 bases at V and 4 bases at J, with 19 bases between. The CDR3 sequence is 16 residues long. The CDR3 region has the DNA TGTGCCACCAGTGAGGGCAGGGCCTCGTGTCGGTACGAGCAGTACGTC. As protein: CATSEGRASCRYEQYV.

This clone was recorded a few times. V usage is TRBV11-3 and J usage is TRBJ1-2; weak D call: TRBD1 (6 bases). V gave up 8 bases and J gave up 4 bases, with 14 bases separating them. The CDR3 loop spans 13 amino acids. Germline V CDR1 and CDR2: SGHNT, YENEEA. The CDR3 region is CASAAQGIYGYTF. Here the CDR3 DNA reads TGTGCCAGCGCGGCACAGGGAATCTATGGCTACACCTTC.

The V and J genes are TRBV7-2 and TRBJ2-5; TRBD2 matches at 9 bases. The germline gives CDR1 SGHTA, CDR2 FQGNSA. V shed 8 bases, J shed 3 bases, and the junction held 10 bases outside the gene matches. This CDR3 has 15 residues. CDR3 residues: CASGVAGAGKETQYF. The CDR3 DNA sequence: TGTGCCAGCGGGGTAGCGGGAGCAGGAAAAGAGACCCAGTACTTC.

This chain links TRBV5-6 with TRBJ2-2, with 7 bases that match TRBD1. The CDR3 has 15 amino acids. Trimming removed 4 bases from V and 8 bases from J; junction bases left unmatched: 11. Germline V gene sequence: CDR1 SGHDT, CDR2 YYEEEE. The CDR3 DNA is TGTGCCAGCAGCCCCCGGACAGGTCGGATGGGGGAGCTGTTTTTT. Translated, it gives CASSPRTGRMGELFF.

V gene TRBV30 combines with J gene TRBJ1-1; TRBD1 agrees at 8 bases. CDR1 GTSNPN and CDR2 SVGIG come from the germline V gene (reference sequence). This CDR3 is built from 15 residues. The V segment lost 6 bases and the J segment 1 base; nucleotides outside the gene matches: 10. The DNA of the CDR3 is TGTGCCTGCGTCCCAGGGGGCGCAGGGAACACTGAAGCTTTCTTT. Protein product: CACVPGGAGNTEAFF.

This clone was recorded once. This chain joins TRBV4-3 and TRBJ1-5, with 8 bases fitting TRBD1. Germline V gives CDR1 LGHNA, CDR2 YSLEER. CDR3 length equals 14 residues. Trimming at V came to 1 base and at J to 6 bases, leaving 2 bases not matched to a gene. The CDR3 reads CASSQGQGIQPQHF. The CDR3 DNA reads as TGCGCCAGCAGCCAAGGACAGGGGATTCAGCCCCAGCATTTT.

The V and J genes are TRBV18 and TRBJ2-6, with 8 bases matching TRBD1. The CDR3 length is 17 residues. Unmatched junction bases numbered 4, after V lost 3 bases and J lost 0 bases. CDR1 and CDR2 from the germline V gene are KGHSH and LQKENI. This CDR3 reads CASSPNTGGSGANVLTF. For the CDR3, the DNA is TGTGCCAGCTCACCCAATACAGGGGGCTCTGGGGCCAACGTCCTGACTTTC. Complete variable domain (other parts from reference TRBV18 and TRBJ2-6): NAGVMQNPRHLVRRRGQEARLRCSPMKGHSHVYWYRQLPEEGLKFMVYLQKENIIDESGMPKERFSAEFPKEGPSILRIQQVVRGDSAAYFCASSPNTGGSGANVLTFGAGSRLTVL.

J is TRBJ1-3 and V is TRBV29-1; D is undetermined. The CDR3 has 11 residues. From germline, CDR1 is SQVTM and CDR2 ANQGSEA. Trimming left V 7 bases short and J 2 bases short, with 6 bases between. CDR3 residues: CSATTGNTIYF. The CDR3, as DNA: TGCAGCGCCACAACTGGAAACACCATATATTTT. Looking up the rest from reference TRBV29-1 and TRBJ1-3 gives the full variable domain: SAVISQKPSRDICQRGTSLTIQCQVDSQVTMMFWYRQQPGQSLTLIATANQGSEATYESGFVIDKFPISRPNLTFSTLTVSNMSPEDSSIYLCSATTGNTIYFGEGSWLTVV.

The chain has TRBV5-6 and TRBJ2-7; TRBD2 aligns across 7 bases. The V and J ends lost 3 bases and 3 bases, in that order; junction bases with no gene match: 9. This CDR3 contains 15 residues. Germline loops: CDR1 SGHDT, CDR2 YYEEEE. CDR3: CASSSLAVPLYEQYV. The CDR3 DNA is TGTGCCAGCAGCTCGCTAGCGGTCCCTCTCTACGAGCAGTACGTC.

CDR3 nucleotide sequence: TGTGCCAGCAGCCCTGGACTGCTCAGCTCCTACGAGCAGTACTTC. Protein: CASSPGLLSSYEQYF. This sequence joins TRBV3-1 (or the pseudogene TRBV3-2) and TRBJ2-7, with D possibly being TRBD2 (5 bases). The CDR3 is 15 residues long. V lost 4 bases and J lost 0, with 13 bases in between. The V gene's germline CDR1 is LGHDT and CDR2 YNNKEL (reference sequence).